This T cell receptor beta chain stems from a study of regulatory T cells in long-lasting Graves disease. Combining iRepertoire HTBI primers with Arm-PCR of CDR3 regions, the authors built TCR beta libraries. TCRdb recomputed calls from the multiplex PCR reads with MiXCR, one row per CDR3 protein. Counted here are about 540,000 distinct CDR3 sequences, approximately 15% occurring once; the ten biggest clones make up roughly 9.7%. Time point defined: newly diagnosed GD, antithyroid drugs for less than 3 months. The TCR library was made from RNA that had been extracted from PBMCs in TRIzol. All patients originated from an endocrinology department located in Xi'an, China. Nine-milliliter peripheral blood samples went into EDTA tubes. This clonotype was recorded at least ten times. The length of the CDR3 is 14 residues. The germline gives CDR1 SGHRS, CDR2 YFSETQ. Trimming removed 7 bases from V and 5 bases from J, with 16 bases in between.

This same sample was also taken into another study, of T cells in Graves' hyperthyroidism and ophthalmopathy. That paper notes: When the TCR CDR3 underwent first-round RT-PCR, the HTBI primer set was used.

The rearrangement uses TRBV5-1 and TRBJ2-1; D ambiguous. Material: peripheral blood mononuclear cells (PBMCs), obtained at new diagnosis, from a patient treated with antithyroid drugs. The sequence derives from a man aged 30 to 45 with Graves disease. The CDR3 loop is CASQESGRDNEQFF. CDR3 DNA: TGCGCCAGCCAAGAGTCCGGCAGAGACAATGAGCAGTTCTTC.